This TCR beta chain was obtained from a study of blood T cell repertoires in COVID-19 (dated by TCRdb to about 2020). The study in broad terms: The collaborator samples originated in the United States, Italy and Spain and spanned the acute and convalescent phases of COVID-19. The material from the prospective study consisted of cDNA or gDNA derived from T cells, B-cell-depleted T cells, or PBMCs. Subjects who had been exposed to COVID-19, were actively infected with it, or had recovered from it provided the deeply sampled blood TCRbeta repertoires that made up the dataset. The repertoires were released in a freely available public database meant as a resource for research on the immune response to SARS-CoV-2. The samples were drawn from the first 160 participants of the ongoing ImmuneRACE study and from over 950 subjects provided by 6 global collaborators. The sample metadata nearly always contained a de-identified subject ID, COVID-19 status, age in years and sex. Where available, HLA class I and class II types were obtained from metadata supplied by the sample provider rather than from assay-based typing. Summary of the overall study and its limitations: The quantity of clinical and demographic metadata differed by source and by participant and was supplied without curation.

The CDR3, from cysteine to phenylalanine, totals 13 residues. Solely the CDR3 DNA is kept, with 39 bases framed from the first base. V lost 10 bases and J lost 1 base, and the count of bases not matched to a germline gene is 4. CDR1 and CDR2, per the germline V gene, are ENHRY and SYGVKD. Enrolling through a virtual design, the prospective study's participants ranged in age from about 18 to 89 years and lived across some 23 United States geographic areas. In the prospective study, participants were assigned to cohorts based on the clinical history participants reported in a screening survey and a study questionnaire. Recovered participants in ImmuneRACE Cohort 3 were defined by two consecutive negative NP/OP PCR tests, clearance by a healthcare professional, or resolution of symptoms. Mobile phlebotomists in the prospective study collected whole blood, serum and a nasopharyngeal or oropharyngeal swab from every participant. Participants in the prospective study had the option to provide additional blood draws and questionnaires over a roughly 2-month period. Prospective study blood samples were shipped either frozen or at room temperature before DNA extraction.

This clone was seen more than once but under ten times. What antigen it recognizes has not been identified. It has no much larger one-base neighbor in the sample; base qualities were not kept. The same CDR3 can be traced to other DNA sequences in this sample. The immunoSEQ Assay, a bias-controlled multiplex PCR, was used to amplify TCRbeta CDR3 regions from genomic DNA. The authors' analysis ran thus. The number of nucleated cells in each sample was estimated from the amplification of reference gene primers within the assay. To quantify the absolute abundance of each unique TCRbeta CDR3 rearrangement, sequence reads were collapsed and filtered. For each sample, productive Simpson clonality was calculated as the square root of Simpson's diversity index across productive rearrangements. TCRdb re-hosts the immuneACCESS table, in-frame sequences only. Its copies lack some clones; in the studies checked, an unresolved V gene accounts for under half of them, and the cause for the rest is not known. D and trimming come from the DNA, and the V and J calls and clone size come from that table. This sample has around 300,000 clones in its table, and approximately 89% of those were observed once. The ten largest make up approximately 2.4% of the sample.

The rearranged segments are TRBV10-3 and TRBJ2-3, with 8 bases matching TRBD2. Sequencing input: PBMCs or T cells enriched from blood (not recorded which). The sequence came from a woman aged 18-35 years who had recovered from COVID-19. The nucleotide sequence is TGTGCCACGGGGGGGGGAGGCACAGATACGCAGTATTTT. Its coded protein is CATGGGGTDTQYF.